This record looks at one T cell receptor (beta chain) sequence and its context. The germline V gene encodes CDR1 MNHNS and CDR2 SASEGT. This CDR3 is built from 14 residues. V lost 6 bases and J lost 7; bases outside the gene matches: 4. Source study methods: Scientists estimated how many nucleated cells there were by amplifying reference gene primers. Clones were sequenced by immunoSEQ multiplex PCR, and TCRdb holds only the in-frame ones, with some missing. The D gene and trimming were derived from the DNA, and the V and J assignments and clone size from that table. The sample records over 70,000 clones, 65% to 85% being singletons. This entry is derived from a study of blood T cell repertoires in COVID-19. Study as a whole: Sites across the United States, Italy and Spain contributed samples from acute and convalescent COVID-19. PBMCs, B-cell-depleted T cells, or T cells provided the cDNA or gDNA that made up the material.

This chain uses TRBV6-1 with TRBJ2-1; 12 bases match TRBD2. The receptor was derived from a man aged 65 to 85 with active or convalescent COVID-19. Sequencing was performed on peripheral blood. The CDR3 nucleotides are TGTGCCAGCAGACTAGCGGGGGGTGAGAATGAGCAGTTCTTC. It encodes CASRLAGGENEQFF.